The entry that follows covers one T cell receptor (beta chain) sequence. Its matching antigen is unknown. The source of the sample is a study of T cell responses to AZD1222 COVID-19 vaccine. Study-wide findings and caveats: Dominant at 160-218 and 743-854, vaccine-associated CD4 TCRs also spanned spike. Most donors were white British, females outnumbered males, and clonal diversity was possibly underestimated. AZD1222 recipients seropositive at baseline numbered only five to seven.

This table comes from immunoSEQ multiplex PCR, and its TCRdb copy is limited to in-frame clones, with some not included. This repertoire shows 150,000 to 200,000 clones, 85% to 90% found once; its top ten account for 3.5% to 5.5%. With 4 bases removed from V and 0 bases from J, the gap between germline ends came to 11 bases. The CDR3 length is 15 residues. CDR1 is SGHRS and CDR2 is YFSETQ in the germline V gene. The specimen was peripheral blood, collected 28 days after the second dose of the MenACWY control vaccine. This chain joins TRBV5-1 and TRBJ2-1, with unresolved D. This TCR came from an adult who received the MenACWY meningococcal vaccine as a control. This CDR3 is CASSPGTRSYNEQFF. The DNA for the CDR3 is TGCGCCAGCAGCCCTGGCACTCGCTCCTACAATGAGCAGTTCTTC.